One and the same sample provided the 6 T cell receptor beta chains below, sequenced in a study of cytomegalovirus exposure and HLA in healthy donors. In the PCR, 60 Vbeta and 13 Jbeta primers were used. Profiling relied on immunoSEQ multiplex PCR, and the TCRdb table lists in-frame clones only, not all of them. Among 95,000 to 120,000 clones listed, approximately 80% were seen once. The sequenced sample consisted of PBMCs. Source of these receptors: a woman aged 18-29 years in good health and CMV-seronegative.

The CDR3 loop reads CASSMPPTEPLHF. The CDR3 DNA reads as TGTGCCAGTAGTATGCCTCCAACAGAACCCCTCCACTTT. The chain joins TRBV19 to TRBJ1-6; no reliable D call. From germline, CDR1 is LNHDA and CDR2 SQIVND (reference sequence). Trimming shortened V by 3 bases and J by 12 bases, and 12 bases separated the two germline ends. The CDR3 sequence is 13 residues long.

The chain couples TRBV7-2 to TRBJ1-1; weak D call: TRBD1 (5 bases). V was shortened by 8 bases and J by 5 bases, with 21 bases between the two germline ends. The CDR3 sequence is 15 residues long. Germline V gene data show CDR1 as SGHTA and CDR2 as FQGNSA. The CDR3 nucleotides are TGTGCCAGCCTCGAAATCCAGGGAGGCTATACTGAAGCTTTCTTT. It codes for CASLEIQGGYTEAFF.

J is TRBJ1-1 and V is TRBV29-1, with 7 bases identical to TRBD1. The J segment lost 1 base and the V segment lost 6 bases, leaving 2 bases of the junction unmatched. The V gene's germline CDR1 is SQVTM and CDR2 ANQGSEA. CDR3 size: 12 residues. The chain's CDR3 is CSVGTANTEAFF. The CDR3 coding sequence is TGCAGCGTCGGGACAGCGAACACTGAAGCTTTCTTT.

This rearrangement joins TRBV6-5 to TRBJ1-6; D possibly corresponds to TRBD1 (5 bases). Trimming shortened V by 5 bases and J by 8 bases, and 16 bases separated the two germline ends. This CDR3 is 15 amino acids long. CDR1 and CDR2 (germline): MNHEY, SVGAGI. CDR3 in amino acids: CASSPQGGRDSPLHF. CDR3 coding DNA: TGTGCCAGCAGTCCCCAGGGAGGGAGGGATTCACCCCTCCACTTT.

The V and J genes are TRBV7-9 and TRBJ2-5; 7 positions agree with TRBD2. V was pared by 3 bases and J by 4 bases, with 5 bases of the junction left unmatched. Germline CDR1 reads SEHNR; CDR2 reads FQNEAQ (reference sequence). This CDR3 has 14 amino acids. The CDR3 here is CASSFILAVETQYF. As DNA, the CDR3 is TGTGCCAGCAGCTTTATCCTAGCGGTAGAGACCCAGTACTTC.

The chain joins TRBV5-6 to TRBJ1-2; 10 nucleotides agree with TRBD1. The CDR3 loop spans 15 amino acids. The junction had 5 bases not matched to a gene; V was cut back by 1 base and J by 5 bases. Per the germline V gene, CDR1 is SGHDT and CDR2 is YYEEEE. The CDR3 coding sequence is TGTGCCAGCAGCTTGAGTCCGGGACAGGGGTATGGCTACACCTTC. This sequence encodes CASSLSPGQGYGYTF.